The 30 T cell receptor beta chains below come from one sample, sequenced in a study of blood T cell repertoires in COVID-19. This table comes from immunoSEQ multiplex PCR, and its TCRdb copy is limited to in-frame clones, with some not included. The table lists over 400,000 clones, about 89% of them singletons, with around 7.8% in the top ten. Sequenced material: peripheral blood. The receptors stem from a woman aged 50 to 60 with COVID-19, enrolled during active disease.

This clone was observed once. This chain connects TRBV5-1 to TRBJ1-1, with a tentative D call TRBD1 (5 bases). The CDR3 contains 15 residues. The germline V gene encodes CDR1 SGHRS and CDR2 YFSETQ. Trimming left V 2 bases short and J 1 base short, with 12 bases between. The CDR3: CASSLGVGRNTEAFF. The CDR3 coding sequence is TGCGCCAGCAGCTTAGGGGTTGGAAGGAACACTGAAGCTTTCTTT.

Concerning this clone itself: Relative to the germline gene, one junction end is altered; a read error may explain this. The identical CDR3 is also encoded by other nucleotide sequences in the sample. The chain links TRBV29-1 to TRBJ2-1; 7 bases agree with TRBD2. The CDR3 is 13 amino acids. Germline V CDR1 and CDR2: SQVTM, ANQGSEA. The CDR3 nucleotides read TGCAGCGTCGAAGGTCGCGGGAGAAATGAGCAGTTCTTC. Translating it yields CSVEGRGRNEQFF.

This chain connects TRBV7-6 to TRBJ1-4; D may be TRBD1 (5 bases). Germline V gene lookup returns CDR1 SGHVS and CDR2 FNYEAQ. V lost 5 bases and J lost 0, with 13 bases in between. The CDR3 sequence is 16 residues long. CDR3 nucleotides: TGTGCCAGCAGCCGGGTGTCGGGGGCAACTAATGAAAAACTGTTTTTT. It encodes CASSRVSGATNEKLFF.

The rearrangement links TRBV5-1 to TRBJ1-4; D not certain. Trimming took 1 base from V and 0 from J, leaving 13 bases between them. This CDR3 comprises 17 residues. The V gene's germline CDR1 is SGHRS and CDR2 YFSETQ. DNA for the CDR3: TGCGCCAGCAGCTTGTACAGCCAAGTTGCAACTAATGAAAAACTGTTTTTT. Translating gives CASSLYSQVATNEKLFF.

The rearrangement links TRBV7-3 to TRBJ2-3; TRBD2 is a possible D gene (6 bases). V lost 5 bases and J lost 2, with 11 bases in between. This CDR3 spans 14 amino acids. Germline CDR1 SGHTA, CDR2 FQGTGA. CDR3 coding DNA: TGTGCCAGCAGCCCGGGGGAGGTCACAGATACGCAGTATTTT. It yields the protein CASSPGEVTDTQYF.

The CDR3 here is CASSMGPIVAEAFF. The CDR3 DNA follows: TGTGCCAGTAGTATGGGCCCTATAGTGGCTGAAGCTTTCTTT. The gene calls are TRBV19 and TRBJ1-1; D is ambiguous. Trimming stripped 3 bases from V and 6 bases from J, with 14 bases between. The CDR3 is 14 amino acids. CDR1 and CDR2 from the germline V gene are LNHDA and SQIVND (reference sequence).

The chain joins TRBV19 to TRBJ2-2; D is unclear. CDR3 length: 14 residues. V lost 5 bases and J lost 1, with 8 bases in between. CDR1 and CDR2 (germline): LNHDA, SQIVND (reference sequence). The CDR3 reads CASSAGKNTGELFF. For the CDR3, the DNA is TGTGCCAGTAGTGCAGGAAAGAACACCGGGGAGCTGTTTTTT.

This clone was observed a single time. The chain links TRBV7-9 to TRBJ2-5; D is possibly TRBD1 (6 bases). This CDR3 is 18 amino acids long. The V gene's germline CDR1 is SEHNR and CDR2 FQNEAQ (reference sequence). The ends were cut back, 3 bases at V and 5 bases at J, with 25 bases in the middle. The CDR3 is CASSFVSQAGSRGETQYF. Here the CDR3 DNA reads TGTGCCAGCAGCTTCGTATCGCAGGCAGGGTCAAGGGGGGAGACCCAGTACTTC. The full variable domain, in which reference TRBV7-9 and TRBJ2-5 provide the parts outside the CDR3, is DTGVSQNPRHKITKRGQNVTFRCDPISEHNRLYWYRQTLGQGPEFLTYFQNEAQLEKSRLLSDRFSAERPKGSFSTLEIQRTEQGDSAMYLCASSFVSQAGSRGETQYFGPGTRLLVL.

This clone was detected only a few times. This rearrangement joins TRBV9 to TRBJ2-7, with 10 bases lining up with TRBD2. This CDR3 contains 15 residues. V was pared by 3 bases and J by 3 bases, with 6 bases of the junction left unmatched. Germline CDR1 and CDR2: SGDLS and YYNGEE. This chain's CDR3 is CASSESSGGLYEQYF. The CDR3 nucleotides read TGTGCCAGCAGCGAATCTAGCGGGGGCCTCTACGAGCAGTACTTC.

This chain joins TRBV7-9 and TRBJ2-3, with TRBD2 as a possible D gene (6 bases). Germline V lookup: CDR1 SEHNR, CDR2 FQNEAQ (reference sequence). V was shortened by 4 bases and J by 7 bases, with 15 bases between the two germline ends. CDR3 length equals 14 residues. The CDR3 nucleotides read TGTGCCAGCAGCTCCAATCTGGGGGGAAATACGCAGTATTTT. Translation gives CASSSNLGGNTQYF. Drawing the rest from reference TRBV7-9 and TRBJ2-3, the complete variable domain is DTGVSQNPRHKITKRGQNVTFRCDPISEHNRLYWYRQTLGQGPEFLTYFQNEAQLEKSRLLSDRFSAERPKGSFSTLEIQRTEQGDSAMYLCASSSNLGGNTQYFGPGTRLTVL.

This chain joins TRBV9 and TRBJ1-5; no reliable D call. Germline V gives CDR1 SGDLS, CDR2 YYNGEE. This CDR3 is 14 amino acids long. The V end was cut by 0 bases, the J end by 5 bases, with 9 bases between. CDR3 sequence: CASSVDGAYQPQHF. CDR3 DNA sequence: TGTGCCAGCAGCGTAGATGGTGCGTATCAGCCCCAGCATTTT.

The chain is built from TRBV24-1 and TRBJ1-2; TRBD1 matches 8 bases. This CDR3 region has 15 residues. Germline V gives CDR1 KGHDR, CDR2 SFDVKD. Trimming cost V 10 bases and J 5 bases; bases outside gene matches: 14. The CDR3 reads CATQGGYGNSYGYTF. CDR3 in DNA: TGTGCCACACAGGGGGGCTATGGCAACTCATATGGCTACACCTTC.

This chain uses TRBV6-1 with TRBJ1-2; the D gene is possibly TRBD1 (5 bases). From germline, CDR1 is MNHNS and CDR2 SASEGT. The CDR3 is made up of 16 amino acids. Trimming pared 2 bases from V and 1 base from J, leaving 14 bases between. CDR3 sequence: CASSELQDRLNYGYTF. CDR3 nucleotides: TGTGCCAGCAGTGAACTACAGGATCGCCTTAACTATGGCTACACCTTC.

The count of this clone is one. The chain couples TRBV19 to TRBJ1-2; 12 bases line up with TRBD1. J lost 8 bases, V lost 5 bases, and 12 bases had no gene match. Germline V CDR1 and CDR2: LNHDA, SQIVND (reference sequence). The CDR3 contains 16 residues. CDR3 residues: CASSSGTGGVGVGYTF. The CDR3 bases are TGTGCCAGTAGTTCCGGGACAGGGGGCGTGGGTGTCGGCTACACCTTC.

In this sample, this clone turned up a few times. The chain couples TRBV28 to TRBJ1-5, with D possibly matching TRBD1 (5 bases). CDR3 length equals 16 residues. V was pared by 5 bases and J by 0 bases, with 14 bases between. Germline lookup yields CDR1 MDHEN and CDR2 SYDVKM. CDR3 DNA: TGTGCCAGCAGTCCACCATCGGGGGATAGCAATCAGCCCCAGCATTTT. This codes for CASSPPSGDSNQPQHF. Together with reference TRBV28 and TRBJ1-5, the CDR3 gives the full variable domain: DVKVTQSSRYLVKRTGEKVFLECVQDMDHENMFWYRQDPGLGLRLIYFSYDVKMKEKGDIPEGYSVSREKKERFSLILESASTNQTSMYLCASSPPSGDSNQPQHFGDGTRLSIL.

The chain combines TRBV6-5 with TRBJ1-1; 10 bases line up with TRBD1. CDR3 length: 16 residues. Germline-derived CDR1 and CDR2 are MNHEY and SVGAGI. The V gene end was trimmed by 2 bases and the J gene end by 3 bases; junction bases not matched to a gene: 6. CDR3 bases: TGTGCCAGCAGTTACCAGACAGGGGGCGGGGACACTGAAGCTTTCTTT. The encoded protein is CASSYQTGGGDTEAFF.

Note on this clone: Within the sample, other DNA sequences also encode this same CDR3. V gene TRBV7-2 combines with J gene TRBJ2-7; D is undetermined. V was shortened by 1 base and J by 2 bases, with 9 bases between the two germline ends. Germline V lookup: CDR1 SGHTA, CDR2 FQGNSA. The CDR3 sequence is 14 residues long. The CDR3, as DNA: TGTGCCAGCAGCTTAGGCCCCGGTCCCTACGAGCAGTACTTC. Its translation is CASSLGPGPYEQYF.

Written as DNA, the CDR3 is TGTGCCAGCAGTCACGGGACCGGGGAGCTGTTTTTT. Translation: CASSHGTGELFF. The V call is TRBV27, the J call TRBJ2-2; no clear D. Trimming cost V 5 bases and J 5 bases, with 6 bases left between them. This CDR3 spans 12 amino acids. Germline CDR1 is MNHEY and CDR2 is SMNVEV (reference sequence).

V is TRBV6-1 and J is TRBJ2-7; D call uncertain. The germline V and J ends were trimmed by 2 bases and 2 bases, with 19 bases remaining between them. In germline, CDR1 is MNHNS, CDR2 SASEGT. The CDR3 runs to 17 residues. The CDR3 DNA reads as TGTGCCAGCAGTGAACCACCCCGCGAGGATCCGACCTACGAGCAGTACTTC. This gives the protein CASSEPPREDPTYEQYF.

The genes are TRBV28 and TRBJ1-2, with 7 bases identical to TRBD1. The CDR3 has 15 residues. Germline lookup yields CDR1 MDHEN and CDR2 SYDVKM. Trimming cost V 5 bases and J 4 bases; bases outside gene matches: 10. As DNA, the CDR3 is TGTGCCAGCAGTGGTTTGGTAGGGGGCTCCTATGGCTACACCTTC. Translated: CASSGLVGGSYGYTF.

This chain joins TRBV27 and TRBJ2-2; 7 bases agree with TRBD1. Trimming took 7 bases from V and 0 from J; bases not matched to a gene: 8. The CDR3 consists of 16 residues. CDR1 is MNHEY and CDR2 is SMNVEV in the germline V gene (reference sequence). The CDR3 nucleotides are TGTGCCAGCAACCAACAGGGGTCTTCGAACACCGGGGAGCTGTTTTTT. Its translation: CASNQQGSSNTGELFF.

The chain joins TRBV2 to TRBJ1-4; 8 bases match TRBD1. Germline V CDR1 and CDR2: SNHLY, FYNNEI. This CDR3 region has 14 residues. V lost 6 bases, J lost 4 bases, and 4 bases stayed unmatched. DNA for the CDR3: TGTGCCAGCAGGGTAGACAGGGGTAATGAAAAACTGTTTTTT. Amino acid sequence: CASRVDRGNEKLFF.

The chain joins TRBV5-1 to TRBJ1-2; the D gene is possibly TRBD1 (6 bases). The CDR3 sequence is 15 residues long. Trimming cost V 0 bases and J 8 bases, with 17 bases left between them. The V gene's germline CDR1 is SGHRS and CDR2 YFSETQ. CDR3 residues: CASSLEGVAVKGYTF. The CDR3 coding sequence is TGCGCCAGCAGCTTGGAGGGGGTGGCGGTAAAAGGCTACACCTTC. Combining the CDR3 with reference TRBV5-1 and TRBJ1-2 gives the whole variable domain KAGVTQTPRYLIKTRGQQVTLSCSPISGHRSVSWYQQTPGQGLQFLFEYFSETQRNKGNFPGRFSGRQFSNSRSEMNVSTLELGDSALYLCASSLEGVAVKGYTFGSGTRLTVV.

The chain joins TRBV30 to TRBJ1-2; D is perhaps TRBD1 (5 bases). V shed 0 bases and J shed 6 bases, with 17 bases lying between them. There are 15 residues in the CDR3. Looked up from germline, CDR1 is GTSNPN and CDR2 is SVGIG (reference sequence). The CDR3 reads CAWSVHNPGVDGYTF. The CDR3 nucleotides read TGTGCCTGGAGTGTACATAATCCGGGGGTCGATGGCTACACCTTC.

This chain joins TRBV5-4 and TRBJ2-4, with TRBD2 matching 11 bases. J lost 8 bases, V lost 4 bases, and 8 bases had no gene match. The CDR3 sequence is 15 residues long. The germline V gene encodes CDR1 SGHNT and CDR2 YYREEE (reference sequence). In DNA, the CDR3 is TGTGCCAGCAGCCTGAAGACTAGCGGGGCAGACATTCAGTACTTC. This translates into CASSLKTSGADIQYF.

The chain combines TRBV7-9 with TRBJ2-1; 9 bases fit TRBD2. Per germline, CDR1 SEHNR and CDR2 FQNEAQ (reference sequence). V dropped 5 bases and J dropped 0; count of bases not matched to a gene: 11. The CDR3 is 18 amino acids. The CDR3 region is CASSPVRAGGSSYNEQFF. CDR3 bases: TGTGCCAGCAGCCCGGTTAGAGCGGGGGGTAGCTCCTACAATGAGCAGTTCTTC.

V and J are TRBV19 and TRBJ1-6, with a weak D call TRBD1 (6 bases). V was trimmed by 3 bases and J by 5 bases, leaving 11 bases between them. The germline gives CDR1 LNHDA, CDR2 SQIVND (reference sequence). This CDR3 spans 15 amino acids. CDR3: CASSIARQDNSPLHF. The CDR3 coding sequence is TGTGCCAGTAGTATCGCTAGACAGGATAATTCACCCCTCCACTTT.

This chain uses TRBV7-9 with TRBJ2-1, with TRBD2 identical over 10 bases. The V gene end was trimmed by 7 bases and the J gene end by 3 bases; junction bases not matched to a gene: 6. The CDR3 runs 15 residues. Germline V gives CDR1 SEHNR, CDR2 FQNEAQ (reference sequence). The CDR3 sequence: CASMERGGFYNEQFF. CDR3 nucleotide sequence: TGTGCCAGCATGGAGCGGGGGGGCTTCTACAATGAGCAGTTCTTC.

The V call is TRBV6-1, the J call TRBJ1-2; 7 bases map to TRBD1. In germline, CDR1 is MNHNS, CDR2 SASEGT. With 3 bases clipped from V and 4 bases from J, the junction kept 14 bases outside the gene matches. The CDR3 covers 17 residues. CDR3 sequence reads: CASSDASGGWSVYGYTF. The CDR3 DNA follows: TGTGCCAGCAGTGACGCGTCAGGGGGGTGGTCGGTCTATGGCTACACCTTC.

The gene calls are TRBV7-3 and TRBJ2-3; TRBD1 might be the D (6 bases). The CDR3 has 16 residues. V was trimmed by 5 bases and J by 2 bases, leaving 17 bases between them. CDR1 is SGHTA, CDR2 FQGTGA, per germline. CDR3: CASSPPGGGPTDTQYF. The CDR3 DNA follows: TGTGCCAGCAGCCCACCCGGTGGGGGCCCCACAGATACGCAGTATTTT. Full variable domain (missing parts from reference TRBV7-3 and TRBJ2-3): GAGVSQTPSNKVTEKGKYVELRCDPISGHTALYWYRQSLGQGPEFLIYFQGTGAADDSGLPNDRFFAVRPEGSVSTLKIQRTERGDSAVYLCASSPPGGGPTDTQYFGPGTRLTVL.